The T cell receptor (beta chain) under discussion was sequenced for a study of T cell responses to AZD1222 COVID-19 vaccine. Findings and caveats of the study: Increased Spike-specific TCR breadth and depth were observed after two AZD1222 doses. Reportedly, nearly half the spike-specific TCRs target unmutated variant regions.

This CDR3 comprises 13 residues. Trimming removed 1 base from V and 5 bases from J, with 9 bases in between. Germline V CDR1 and CDR2: SEHNR, FQNEAQ (reference sequence). This clone turned up a few times. Its specificity is unknown. Some second doses came at about 4 weeks and others at about 12 weeks; these were pooled. The data were produced by immunoSEQ multiplex PCR, yet TCRdb's version contains in-frame clones alone and is incomplete. The sample lists some 250,000 clones, roughly 93% seen once, with less than 0.6% in the top ten. The material was peripheral blood, obtained 28 days after the second AZD1222 dose. The chain couples TRBV7-9 to TRBJ2-7, with D perhaps matching TRBD2 (6 bases). The sequence was collected from an adult who received the AZD1222 COVID-19 vaccine. CDR3 in DNA: TGTGCCAGCAGCTTAGGACGGGAGAACGAGCAGTACTTC. Its translation is CASSLGRENEQYF.